These 15 T cell receptor beta chains share one sample of origin, sequenced in a study of molecular identifiers for immune sequencing clone quantification. Each CDR3 protein gets one entry after TCRdb re-called the PCR reads with MiXCR. The sample lists roughly 71,000 distinct CDR3 sequences; around a sixth were seen once. Sequencing used naive CD8+ T cells from blood, with Jurkat cell RNA spiked in. Subset: FACS-sorted CD8+CD4-CCR7+CD45RA+ naive T cells. These receptors originate from a human donor in good health. Some libraries in this study had Jurkat cell RNA spiked in.

The rearrangement joins TRBV5-1 to TRBJ2-7; D is unclear. CDR3 length: 15 amino acids. The germline gives CDR1 SGHRS, CDR2 YFSETQ. The germline V and J ends were trimmed by 0 bases and 4 bases, with 14 bases remaining between them. CDR3 region: CASSLEHTPYYEQYF. For the CDR3, the DNA is TGCGCCAGCAGCTTGGAACACACACCCTATTACGAGCAGTACTTC.

This clonotype was detected a few times. The junction departs from the called germline gene at one end, perhaps through a read error. The chain combines TRBV6-2 or TRBV6-3 with TRBJ1-6, with 11 bases lining up with TRBD1. CDR1 and CDR2 from the germline V gene are MNHEY and SVGEGT. The CDR3 sequence is 15 residues long. The CDR3 sequence is CASETWDRGNSSLHF. CDR3 DNA sequence: TGTGCCAGCGAGACCTGGGACAGGGGGAATTCATCCCTCCACTTT.

A note on this clonotype: A much larger clonotype is one base distant, so this may be a read error. The chain links TRBV7-9 to TRBJ2-7, with 7 bases aligning to TRBD1. Germline V gene sequence: CDR1 SEHNR, CDR2 FQNEAQ (reference sequence). The CDR3 totals 16 residues. CDR3 in amino acids: CASSSSNRGSSYGQYF. CDR3 sequence (DNA): TGTGCCAGCAGCTCCTCGAACAGGGGCTCCTCCTACGGGCAGTACTTC.

Many counts were recorded for this clonotype. The V call is TRBV6-1, the J call TRBJ2-3; 7 positions agree with TRBD2. CDR3 length equals 16 residues. Germline CDR1 MNHNS, CDR2 SASEGT. The V gene end was trimmed by 0 bases and the J gene end by 9 bases; junction bases not matched to a gene: 12. The CDR3: CASSEAPTSPKDTQYF. The CDR3 nucleotides read TGTGCCAGCAGTGAAGCCCCGACTAGCCCTAAGGACACGCAGTATTTT.

This clonotype was seen many times. This chain joins TRBV4-1 and TRBJ2-1; D ambiguous. The germline CDR1 and CDR2 sequences are MGHRA and YSYEKL. V was cut by 1 base and J by 3 bases, with 7 bases left in between. CDR3 length: 14 residues. The CDR3 bases are TGCGCCAGCAGCCAAGTTTCGGACTACAATGAGCAGTTCTTC. Translation: CASSQVSDYNEQFF.

This clonotype was detected many times. This chain uses TRBV20-1 with TRBJ2-5, with a weak D call TRBD1 (6 bases). The CDR3 has 14 amino acids. Germline CDR1 and CDR2: DFQATT and SNEGSKA (reference sequence). V was clipped by 2 bases and J by 5 bases, with 15 bases between them. CDR3 coding DNA: TGCAGTGCTAGACACAGGGAAACCGAGGAGACCCAGTACTTC. It yields the protein CSARHRETEETQYF.

Comment on this clonotype: A much more abundant neighbour one base away suggests this may be a read error. The V call is TRBV5-4, the J call TRBJ2-2; TRBD1 aligns across 10 bases. This CDR3 has 17 amino acids. Germline V gene sequence: CDR1 SGHNT, CDR2 YYREEE (reference sequence). CDR3 protein: CVSSLDPGQGLTGELFF. The CDR3 DNA follows: TGTGTCAGCAGCTTGGATCCGGGACAGGGGTTGACCGGGGAGCTGTTTTTT.

This clonotype was seen repeatedly, ten times or more. This chain joins TRBV7-9 and TRBJ2-3; D is possibly TRBD2 (5 bases). V was pared by 7 bases and J by 2 bases, with 16 bases between. The length of the CDR3 is 15 residues. Germline CDR1 SEHNR, CDR2 FQNEAQ (reference sequence). CDR3 nucleotides: TGTGCCAGCATGGGTCAAGCGGTCCACACAGATACGCAGTATTTT. It encodes CASMGQAVHTDTQYF.

This clonotype turned up a few times. This rearrangement joins TRBV28 to TRBJ2-1; possibly TRBD2 for D (6 bases). V lost 8 bases, J lost 6 bases, and 8 bases lay in between. Germline V gene sequence: CDR1 MDHEN, CDR2 SYDVKM. The CDR3 is 11 amino acids. DNA for the CDR3: TGTGCCAGCGACGGGGGCAATGAGCAGTTCTTC. Its protein product is CASDGGNEQFF.

This clonotype has at least ten counts. The J gene is TRBJ1-4, the V gene TRBV7-9; D is uncertain. Trimming shortened V by 1 base and J by 8 bases, and 8 bases separated the two germline ends. This CDR3 comprises 13 residues. Germline V lookup: CDR1 SEHNR, CDR2 FQNEAQ (reference sequence). CDR3 residues: CASSLVAREKLFF. The DNA of the CDR3 is TGTGCCAGCAGCTTAGTCGCCAGAGAAAAACTGTTTTTT.

Points on this clonotype: This may be a read error: a much more frequent sequence differs by one nucleotide. The chain combines TRBV4-2 with TRBJ2-1, with 8 bases identical to TRBD2. Losses at the gene ends were 6 bases for V and 9 bases for J; bases not matched to a gene: 10. Germline-derived CDR1 and CDR2 are LGHNA and YNFKEQ. CDR3 length: 14 amino acids. This CDR3 reads CASSLGLGHSEQFF. CDR3 nucleotides: TGTGCCAGCAGTCTGGGACTAGGACACAGTGAGCAGTTCTTC.

This chain joins TRBV6-1 and TRBJ2-7; 10 positions match TRBD1. Per the germline V gene, CDR1 is MNHNS and CDR2 is SASEGT. The CDR3 is 17 residues long. V shed 2 bases and J 4 bases; nucleotides not matched to a gene: 11. CDR3 sequence: CASSEHIRTGGYYEQYF. Written as DNA, the CDR3 is TGTGCCAGCAGTGAACACATAAGGACAGGGGGTTATTACGAGCAGTACTTC.

This clonotype came up many times. The CDR3 nucleotides read TGTGCCAGCCAGAGCTCCTACAATGAGCAGTTCTTC. It codes for CASQSSYNEQFF. The chain employs TRBV2 and TRBJ2-1; D not resolved. The CDR3 runs to 12 residues. CDR1 and CDR2 (germline): SNHLY, FYNNEI. The ends were cut back, 8 bases at V and 0 bases at J, with 5 bases in the middle.

The chain links TRBV12-3 or TRBV12-4 to TRBJ2-3; D is unclear. Gene TRBJ1-5 matches the end of the DNA better, so the J call may be wrong. There are 11 residues in the CDR3. In DNA, the CDR3 is TGTGCCAGCAAACTAGCAGAAACGCAGCATTTT. This codes for CASKLAETQHF.

This chain uses TRBV10-3 with TRBJ2-1; a possible D gene is TRBD2 (5 bases). The V gene's germline CDR1 is ENHRY and CDR2 SYGVKD. This CDR3 comprises 15 residues. The ends were cut back, 3 bases at V and 0 bases at J, with 9 bases in the middle. The CDR3 sequence is CAISEAESSYNEQFF. The CDR3 DNA sequence: TGTGCCATCAGTGAAGCGGAAAGCTCCTACAATGAGCAGTTCTTC.